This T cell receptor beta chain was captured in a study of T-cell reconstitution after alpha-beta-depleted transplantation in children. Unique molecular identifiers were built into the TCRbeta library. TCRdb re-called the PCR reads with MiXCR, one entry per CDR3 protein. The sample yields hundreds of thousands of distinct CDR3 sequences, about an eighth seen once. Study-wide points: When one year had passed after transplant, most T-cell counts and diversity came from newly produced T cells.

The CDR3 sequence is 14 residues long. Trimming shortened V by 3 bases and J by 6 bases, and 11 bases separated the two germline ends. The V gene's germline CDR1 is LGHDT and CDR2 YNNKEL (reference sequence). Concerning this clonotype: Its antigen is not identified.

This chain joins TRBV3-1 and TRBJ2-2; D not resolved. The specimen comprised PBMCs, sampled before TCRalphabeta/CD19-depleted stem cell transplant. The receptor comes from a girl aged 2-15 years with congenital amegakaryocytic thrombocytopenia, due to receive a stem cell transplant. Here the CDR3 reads CASSQGPWAGELFF. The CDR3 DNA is TGTGCCAGCAGCCAGGGCCCCTGGGCCGGGGAGCTGTTTTTT.